What follows are 13 T cell receptor beta chains derived from one specimen sequenced in a study of T cell repertoires in cytomegalovirus infection. TCRdb reprocessed the reads via MiXCR and lists one record per CDR3 protein. The sample lists 380,000 or so distinct CDR3 sequences, about 35% occurring once. These receptors are not linked to any known antigen. This sample comprised cultured PBMCs, obtained from culture after CMV antigen stimulation. These receptor sequences come from a human donor in good health (CMV status not recorded). Some clones in this sample may be carry-over from other donors' samples.

This clonotype was seen only a few times. The chain joins TRBV11-2 to TRBJ2-7, with 10 bases identical to TRBD2. The CDR3 sequence is 13 residues long. V lost 5 bases to trimming and J lost 6 bases; unmatched junction nucleotides: 4. The germline CDR1 and CDR2 sequences are SGHAT and FQNNGV. The CDR3 sequence is CASSLAGVGEQYF. CDR3 DNA: TGTGCCAGCAGCCTAGCGGGAGTAGGCGAGCAGTACTTC.

In this sample, this clonotype turned up many times. The chain is built from TRBV7-8 and TRBJ2-6, with 7 bases aligning to TRBD1. J was trimmed by 3 bases and V by 1 base; bases with no gene match: 18. This CDR3 is built from 21 residues. Germline CDR1 SGHVS, CDR2 FQNEAQ. The CDR3 coding sequence is TGTGCCAGCAGCTTAGATCGGGACAGATCTTCTAGTACTGGTGGGGCCAACGTCCTGACTTTC. This codes for CASSLDRDRSSSTGGANVLTF.

The rearrangement links TRBV7-2 to TRBJ2-5; D is ambiguous. CDR3 length equals 14 residues. The germline CDR1 and CDR2 sequences are SGHTA and FQGNSA. The V end lost 3 bases, the J end lost 4 bases, and 12 bases lay between the germline ends. DNA of the CDR3: TGTGCCAGCAGCTTGCTAGGTTACAGAGAGACCCAGTACTTC. Its translation: CASSLLGYRETQYF.

This clonotype was recorded a few times. V is TRBV12-3 or TRBV12-4 and J is TRBJ1-3; D not resolved. This CDR3 is built from 14 residues. The V gene lost 3 bases and the J gene lost 0 bases, with 6 bases spanning the gap. The CDR3 loop is CASSFRGSGNTIYF. CDR3 DNA sequence: TGTGCCAGCAGTTTTCGGGGCTCTGGAAACACCATATATTTT.

The chain employs TRBV2 and TRBJ2-3; 8 bases align to TRBD1. The CDR3 consists of 16 residues. The V gene end was trimmed by 4 bases and the J gene end by 2 bases; junction bases not matched to a gene: 8. Germline-derived CDR1 and CDR2 are SNHLY and FYNNEI. The CDR3, as DNA: TGTGCCAGCAGTGCGACAGGGGACCGTTACACAGATACGCAGTATTTT. It is translated as CASSATGDRYTDTQYF.

This chain joins TRBV6-6 and TRBJ1-1; D uncertain. This CDR3 is built from 12 residues. CDR1 is MNHNY, CDR2 SVGAGI, per germline (reference sequence). The V and J ends lost 2 bases and 6 bases respectively, with 7 bases between them. The CDR3 nucleotides are TGTGCCAGCAGTTACCACCGGGCTGAAGCTTTCTTT. Translating it yields CASSYHRAEAFF.

This chain links TRBV7-2 with TRBJ2-5, with a possible D match to TRBD2 (6 bases). Germline V gene data show CDR1 as SGHTA and CDR2 as FQGNSA. Trimming took 2 bases from V and 5 from J, leaving 18 bases between them. The CDR3 has 16 residues. The CDR3 region is CASSLNSPGTGETQYF. CDR3 DNA sequence: TGTGCCAGCAGCTTAAATTCCCCGGGGACTGGGGAGACCCAGTACTTC.

This clonotype was observed a few times. The rearrangement links TRBV6-5 to TRBJ2-1; a weak D match, TRBD1 (5 bases). CDR1 is MNHEY and CDR2 is SVGAGI in the germline V gene. Trimming removed 2 bases from V and 9 bases from J, with 17 bases in between. This CDR3 spans 15 amino acids. CDR3 DNA sequence: TGTGCCAGCAGTTACGAGGCAGGGCGAAGGGCTGAGCAGTTCTTC. As protein: CASSYEAGRRAEQFF.

The rearrangement uses TRBV6-2 or TRBV6-3 and TRBJ1-1; 9 bases map to TRBD1. CDR1 and CDR2 (germline): MNHEY, SVGEGT. The CDR3 has 21 amino acids. V shed 0 bases and J 1 base; nucleotides not matched to a gene: 18. This chain's CDR3 is CASSYSIGTPTGGLPNTEAFF. CDR3 DNA: TGTGCCAGCAGTTACTCGATCGGGACCCCGACAGGGGGTCTCCCGAACACTGAAGCTTTCTTT.

The chain recombines TRBV27 with TRBJ1-2, with TRBD1 matching 9 bases. Germline CDR1 and CDR2: MNHEY and SMNVEV (reference sequence). The V gene end was trimmed by 6 bases and the J gene end by 4 bases; junction bases not matched to a gene: 9. This CDR3 comprises 15 residues. CDR3 nucleotide sequence: TGTGCCAGCAGCGAACGTACAGGGGGCGCCTATGGCTACACCTTC. It encodes CASSERTGGAYGYTF.

In this sample, this clonotype turned up a few times. This chain links TRBV4-1 with TRBJ2-1, with D unresolved. Per germline, CDR1 MGHRA and CDR2 YSYEKL. The CDR3 totals 13 residues. Between the trimmed V and J ends, which lost 7 bases and 6 bases, there was a span of 13 bases. Here the CDR3 reads CASKAPPRNEQFF. Written as DNA, the CDR3 is TGCGCCAGCAAAGCCCCTCCCCGCAATGAGCAGTTCTTC.

This clonotype was detected only a few times. CDR3 protein: CASSLELDTQYF. The DNA for the CDR3 is TGTGCCAGCAGCTTAGAACTAGATACGCAGTATTTT. The chain uses TRBV7-6 and TRBJ2-3; D is uncertain. CDR1 and CDR2 from the germline V gene are SGHVS and FNYEAQ. The ends were cut back, 1 base at V and 5 bases at J, with 4 bases in the middle. CDR3 length: 12 residues.

This chain joins TRBV4-1 and TRBJ2-3; 8 bases map to TRBD2. The V gene end was trimmed by 4 bases and the J gene end by 3 bases; junction bases not matched to a gene: 12. This CDR3 has 17 residues. The germline CDR1 and CDR2 sequences are MGHRA and YSYEKL. CDR3: CASSRSSGTRQTDTQYF. In DNA form, the CDR3 reads TGCGCCAGCAGCCGAAGTTCCGGGACTAGGCAGACAGATACGCAGTATTTT.